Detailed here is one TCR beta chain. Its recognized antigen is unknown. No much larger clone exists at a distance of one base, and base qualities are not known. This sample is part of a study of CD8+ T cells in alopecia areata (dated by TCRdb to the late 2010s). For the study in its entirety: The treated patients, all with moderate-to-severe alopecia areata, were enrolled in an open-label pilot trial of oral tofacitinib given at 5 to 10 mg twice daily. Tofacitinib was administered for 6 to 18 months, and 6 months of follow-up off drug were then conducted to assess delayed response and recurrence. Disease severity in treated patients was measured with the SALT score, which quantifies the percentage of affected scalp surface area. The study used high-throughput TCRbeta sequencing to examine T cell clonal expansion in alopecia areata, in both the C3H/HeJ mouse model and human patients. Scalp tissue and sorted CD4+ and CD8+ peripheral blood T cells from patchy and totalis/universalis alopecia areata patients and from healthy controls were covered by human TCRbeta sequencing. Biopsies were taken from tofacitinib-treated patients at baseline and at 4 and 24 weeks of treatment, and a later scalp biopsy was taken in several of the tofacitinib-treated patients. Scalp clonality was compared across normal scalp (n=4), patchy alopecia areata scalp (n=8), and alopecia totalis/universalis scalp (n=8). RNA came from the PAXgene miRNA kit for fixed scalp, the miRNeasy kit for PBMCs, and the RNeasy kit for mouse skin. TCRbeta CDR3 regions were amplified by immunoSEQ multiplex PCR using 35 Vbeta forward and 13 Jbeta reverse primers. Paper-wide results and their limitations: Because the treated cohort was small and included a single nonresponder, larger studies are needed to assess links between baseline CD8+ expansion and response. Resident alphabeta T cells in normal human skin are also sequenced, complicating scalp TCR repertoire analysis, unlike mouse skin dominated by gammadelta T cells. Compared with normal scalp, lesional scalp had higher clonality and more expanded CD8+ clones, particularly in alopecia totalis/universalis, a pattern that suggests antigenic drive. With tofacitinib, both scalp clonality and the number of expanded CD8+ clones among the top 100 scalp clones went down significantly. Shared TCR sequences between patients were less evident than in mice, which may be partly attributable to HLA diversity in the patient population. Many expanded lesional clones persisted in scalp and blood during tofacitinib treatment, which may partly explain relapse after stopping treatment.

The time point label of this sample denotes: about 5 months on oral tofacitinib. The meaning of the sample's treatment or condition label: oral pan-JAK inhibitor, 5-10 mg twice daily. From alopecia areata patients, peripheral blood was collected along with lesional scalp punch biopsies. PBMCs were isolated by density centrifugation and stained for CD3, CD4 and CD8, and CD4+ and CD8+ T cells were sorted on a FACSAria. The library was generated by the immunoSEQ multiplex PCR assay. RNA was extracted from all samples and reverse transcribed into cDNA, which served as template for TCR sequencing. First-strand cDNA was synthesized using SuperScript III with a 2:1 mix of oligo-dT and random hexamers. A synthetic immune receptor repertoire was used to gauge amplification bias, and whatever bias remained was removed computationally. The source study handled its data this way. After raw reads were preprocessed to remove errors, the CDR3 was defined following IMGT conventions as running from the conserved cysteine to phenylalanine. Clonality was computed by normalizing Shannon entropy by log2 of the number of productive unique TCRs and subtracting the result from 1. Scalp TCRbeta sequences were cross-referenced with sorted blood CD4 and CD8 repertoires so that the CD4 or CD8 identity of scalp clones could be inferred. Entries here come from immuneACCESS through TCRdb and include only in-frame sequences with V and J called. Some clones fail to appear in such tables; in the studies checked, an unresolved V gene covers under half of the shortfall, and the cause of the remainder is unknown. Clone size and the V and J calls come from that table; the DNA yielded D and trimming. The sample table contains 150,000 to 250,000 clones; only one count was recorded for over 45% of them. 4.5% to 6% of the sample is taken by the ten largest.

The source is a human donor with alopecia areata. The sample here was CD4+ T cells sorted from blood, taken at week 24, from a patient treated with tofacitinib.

The nucleotide sequence reads TGTGCCAGCAGTTACTCGACGCAGGGGGCCTTCCACGAGCAGTACTTC. It encodes CASSYSTQGAFHEQYF. The rearrangement combines TRBV6-6 with TRBJ2-7, and 8 junction bases match TRBD1. The germline V gene (reference sequence) yields MNHNY for CDR1 and SVGAGI for CDR2. The cysteine opens and the phenylalanine closes a CDR3 of 16 amino acids. Only CDR3 DNA remains: 48 bases, in frame from the first base. V has 0 bases trimmed and J has 5 bases trimmed; junction bases matching no gene number 9.